The rows below give T cell receptor beta chains drawn from one sample of a study of blood T cell repertoires in COVID-19. Sequenced by immunoSEQ multiplex PCR; TCRdb stores in-frame clones only, minus some. Of 450,000 to 500,000 clones in the sample, about nine tenths were seen once. The sequencing sample was made of PBMCs or T cells enriched from blood (not recorded which). These receptors were collected from a woman under 30 who had recovered from COVID-19. CDR3s include the opening cysteine and the closing phenylalanine or tryptophan. The order of the fields is J gene, clone size, V gene, CDR3 protein. Not all rows give a size; the values are once, few, many and, for expanded clones, a class.

j_gene: TRBJ1-1; abundance: .; v_gene: TRBV20-1; CDR3aa: CSASSLRDRGAEAFF
j_gene: TRBJ2-2; abundance: once; v_gene: TRBV6-2/TRBV6-3; CDR3aa: CASSYNFGGMDGELFF
j_gene: TRBJ2-1; abundance: .; v_gene: TRBV19; CDR3aa: CASSAGLANEQFF
j_gene: TRBJ2-1; abundance: .; v_gene: TRBV30; CDR3aa: CAWSEGRGGGEQFF
j_gene: TRBJ2-1; abundance: few; v_gene: TRBV6-4; CDR3aa: CASSVPPGTGDMYEQFF
j_gene: TRBJ2-7; abundance: once; v_gene: TRBV11-2; CDR3aa: CASSHRRTFDEQYF
j_gene: TRBJ1-6; abundance: .; v_gene: TRBV6-5; CDR3aa: CASSSPGQGNSPLHF
j_gene: TRBJ1-4; abundance: .; v_gene: TRBV9; CDR3aa: CASSVATGDNEKLFF
j_gene: TRBJ1-2; abundance: once; v_gene: TRBV30; CDR3aa: CAWRIQGLYGYTF
j_gene: TRBJ2-7; abundance: .; v_gene: TRBV6-1; CDR3aa: CASSEALRGSYEQYF
j_gene: TRBJ1-6; abundance: .; v_gene: TRBV27; CDR3aa: CASSATGAGGYNSPLHF
j_gene: TRBJ1-6; abundance: .; v_gene: TRBV19; CDR3aa: CASSDSLSSYNSPLHF
j_gene: TRBJ1-4; abundance: .; v_gene: TRBV14; CDR3aa: CASSQTTGRNEKLFF
j_gene: TRBJ2-1; abundance: .; v_gene: TRBV2; CDR3aa: CASNIRYNEQFF
j_gene: TRBJ1-5; abundance: few; v_gene: TRBV28; CDR3aa: CASSSAGVRNQPQHF
j_gene: TRBJ1-1; abundance: .; v_gene: TRBV2; CDR3aa: CASRRRQGDTEAFF
j_gene: TRBJ1-4; abundance: .; v_gene: TRBV28; CDR3aa: CASSPLGTGEEKLFF
j_gene: TRBJ2-7; abundance: .; v_gene: TRBV3-1/TRBV3-2; CDR3aa: CASSRSGGAIYEQYF
j_gene: TRBJ1-1; abundance: .; v_gene: TRBV10-1; CDR3aa: CASSESQARGTEAFF
j_gene: TRBJ1-1; abundance: .; v_gene: TRBV6-2/TRBV6-3; CDR3aa: CASSFQGGTEAFF
j_gene: TRBJ1-1; abundance: few; v_gene: TRBV16; CDR3aa: CASSLYRPGQLGSEAFF
j_gene: TRBJ2-6; abundance: once; v_gene: TRBV27; CDR3aa: CASSLSTGRKNSGANVLTF
j_gene: TRBJ2-1; abundance: .; v_gene: TRBV9; CDR3aa: CASSVVGDTYGEQFF
j_gene: TRBJ2-3; abundance: once; v_gene: TRBV5-1; CDR3aa: CASRWDRGQDTQYF
j_gene: TRBJ2-7; abundance: .; v_gene: TRBV20-1; CDR3aa: CSASSQGGYEQYF
j_gene: TRBJ1-2; abundance: .; v_gene: TRBV7-2; CDR3aa: CASSSPTGNYGYTF